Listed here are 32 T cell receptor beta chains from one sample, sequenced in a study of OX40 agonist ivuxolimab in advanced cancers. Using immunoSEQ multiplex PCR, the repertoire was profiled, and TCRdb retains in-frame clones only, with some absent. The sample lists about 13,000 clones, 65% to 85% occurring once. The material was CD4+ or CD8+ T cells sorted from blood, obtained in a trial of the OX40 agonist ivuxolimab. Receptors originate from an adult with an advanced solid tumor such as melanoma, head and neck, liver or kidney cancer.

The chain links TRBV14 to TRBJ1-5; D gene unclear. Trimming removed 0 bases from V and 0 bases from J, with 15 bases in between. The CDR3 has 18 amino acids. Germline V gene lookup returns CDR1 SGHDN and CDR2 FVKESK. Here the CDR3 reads CASSQDPAGRYSNQPQHF. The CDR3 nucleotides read TGTGCCAGCAGCCAAGATCCCGCAGGCCGCTATAGCAATCAGCCCCAGCATTTT.

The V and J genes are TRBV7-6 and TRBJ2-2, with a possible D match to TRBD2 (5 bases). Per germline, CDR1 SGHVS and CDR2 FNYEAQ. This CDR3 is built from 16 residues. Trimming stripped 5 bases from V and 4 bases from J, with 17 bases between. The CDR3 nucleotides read TGTGCCAGCAGCCCCCCCCGTAGCGAGAGCACCGGGGAGCTGTTTTTT. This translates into CASSPPRSESTGELFF.

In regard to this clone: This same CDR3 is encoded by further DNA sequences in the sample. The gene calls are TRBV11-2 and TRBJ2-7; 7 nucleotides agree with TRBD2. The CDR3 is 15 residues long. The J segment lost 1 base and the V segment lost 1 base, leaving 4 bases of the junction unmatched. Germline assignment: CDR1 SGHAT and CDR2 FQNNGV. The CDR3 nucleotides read TGTGCCAGCAGCTTAGGGGGCGGGGGTTCCTACGAGCAGTACTTC. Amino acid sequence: CASSLGGGGSYEQYF.

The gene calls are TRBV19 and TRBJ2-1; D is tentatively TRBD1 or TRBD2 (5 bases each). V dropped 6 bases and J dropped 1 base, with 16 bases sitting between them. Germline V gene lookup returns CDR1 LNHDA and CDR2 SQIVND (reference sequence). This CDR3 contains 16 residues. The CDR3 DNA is TGTGCCAGTAGGGTTTCCGGGACGGCTTCCTACAATGAGCAGTTCTTC. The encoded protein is CASRVSGTASYNEQFF. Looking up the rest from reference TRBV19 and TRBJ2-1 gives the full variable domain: DGGITQSPKYLFRKEGQNVTLSCEQNLNHDAMYWYRQDPGQGLRLIYYSQIVNDFQKGDIAEGYSVSREKKESFPLTVTSAQKNPTAFYLCASRVSGTASYNEQFFGPGTRLTVL.

CDR3 amino acids: CASLGGDHEQFF. The CDR3 region has the DNA TGTGCCAGCTTGGGGGGCGACCATGAGCAGTTCTTC. The rearrangement joins TRBV11-2 to TRBJ2-1, with D possibly being TRBD1 or TRBD2 (6 bases each). CDR1 is SGHAT and CDR2 is FQNNGV in the germline V gene. With 8 bases removed from V and 8 bases from J, the gap between germline ends came to 13 bases. The CDR3 has 12 residues.

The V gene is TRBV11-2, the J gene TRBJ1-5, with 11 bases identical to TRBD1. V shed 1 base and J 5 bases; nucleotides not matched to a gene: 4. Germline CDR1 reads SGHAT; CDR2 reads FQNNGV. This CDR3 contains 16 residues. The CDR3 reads CASSLARDRGDQPQHF. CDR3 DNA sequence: TGTGCCAGCAGCTTAGCCCGGGACAGGGGGGATCAGCCCCAGCATTTT. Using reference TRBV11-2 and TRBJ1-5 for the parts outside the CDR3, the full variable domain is EAGVAQSPRYKIIEKRQSVAFWCNPISGHATLYWYQQILGQGPKLLIQFQNNGVVDDSQLPKDRFSAERLKGVDSTLKIQPAKLEDSAVYLCASSLARDRGDQPQHFGDGTRLSIL.

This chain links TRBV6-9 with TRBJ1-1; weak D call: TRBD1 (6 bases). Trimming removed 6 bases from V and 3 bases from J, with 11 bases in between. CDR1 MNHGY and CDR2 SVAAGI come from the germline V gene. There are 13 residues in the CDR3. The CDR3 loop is CASRGAGDTEAFF. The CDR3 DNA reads TGTGCCAGCAGGGGGGCCGGGGACACTGAAGCTTTCTTT.

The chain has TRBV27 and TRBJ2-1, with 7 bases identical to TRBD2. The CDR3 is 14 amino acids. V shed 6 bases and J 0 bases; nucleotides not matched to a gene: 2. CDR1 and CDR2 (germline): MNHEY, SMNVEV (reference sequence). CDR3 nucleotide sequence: TGTGCCAGCAGCAGGGAGGGCTCCTACAATGAGCAGTTCTTC. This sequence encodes CASSREGSYNEQFF.

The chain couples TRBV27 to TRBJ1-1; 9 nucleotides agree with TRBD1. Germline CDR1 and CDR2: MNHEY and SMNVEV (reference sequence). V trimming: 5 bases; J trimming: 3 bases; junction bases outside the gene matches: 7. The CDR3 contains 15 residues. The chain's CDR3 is CASSEQGALYTEAFF. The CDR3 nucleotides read TGTGCCAGCAGTGAACAGGGGGCATTATACACTGAAGCTTTCTTT.

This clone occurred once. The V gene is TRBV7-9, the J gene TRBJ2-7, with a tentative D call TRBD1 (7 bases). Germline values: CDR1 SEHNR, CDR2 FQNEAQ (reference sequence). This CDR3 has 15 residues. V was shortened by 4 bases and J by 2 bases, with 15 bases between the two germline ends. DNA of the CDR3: TGTGCCAGCAGCTCGGAGGGGACAGACGCCTACGAGCAGTACTTC. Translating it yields CASSSEGTDAYEQYF.

CDR3 in amino acids: CASTAGMGGFYEQYF. Here the CDR3 DNA reads TGTGCCAGTACCGCTGGGATGGGGGGCTTCTACGAGCAGTACTTC. This rearrangement joins TRBV19 to TRBJ2-7; D may be TRBD1 or TRBD2 (6 bases each). The CDR3 is made up of 15 amino acids. Germline V gene data show CDR1 as LNHDA and CDR2 as SQIVND (reference sequence). Deletions cut 7 bases from V and 3 bases from J, with 19 bases between.

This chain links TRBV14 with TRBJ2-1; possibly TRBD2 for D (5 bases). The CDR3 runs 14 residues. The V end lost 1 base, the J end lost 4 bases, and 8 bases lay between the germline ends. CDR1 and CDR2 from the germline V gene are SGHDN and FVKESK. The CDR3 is CASSQGGLYNEQFF. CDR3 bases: TGTGCCAGCAGCCAAGGTGGACTTTACAATGAGCAGTTCTTC.

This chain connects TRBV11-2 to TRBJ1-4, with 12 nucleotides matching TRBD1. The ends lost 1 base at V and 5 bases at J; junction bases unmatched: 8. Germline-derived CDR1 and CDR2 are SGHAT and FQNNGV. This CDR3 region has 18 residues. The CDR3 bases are TGTGCCAGCAGCTTAGGTCCGGGACAGGGGGCCGAGAATGAAAAACTGTTTTTT. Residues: CASSLGPGQGAENEKLFF.

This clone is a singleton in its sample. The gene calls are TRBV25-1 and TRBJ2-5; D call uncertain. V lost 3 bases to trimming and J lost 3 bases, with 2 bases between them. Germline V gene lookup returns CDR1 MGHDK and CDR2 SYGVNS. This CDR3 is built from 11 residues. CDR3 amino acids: CASSDEETQYF. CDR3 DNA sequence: TGTGCCAGCAGTGACGAAGAGACCCAGTACTTC.

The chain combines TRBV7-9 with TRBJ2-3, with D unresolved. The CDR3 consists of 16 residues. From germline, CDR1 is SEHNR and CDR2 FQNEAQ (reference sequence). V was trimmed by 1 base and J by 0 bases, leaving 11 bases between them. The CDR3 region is CASSLVPVGSTDTQYF. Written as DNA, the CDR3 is TGTGCCAGCAGCTTAGTACCAGTCGGGAGCACAGATACGCAGTATTTT.

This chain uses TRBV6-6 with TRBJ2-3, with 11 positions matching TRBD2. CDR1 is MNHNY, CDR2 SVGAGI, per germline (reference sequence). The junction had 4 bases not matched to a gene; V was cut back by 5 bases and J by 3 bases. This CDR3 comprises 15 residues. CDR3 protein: CASSQIAGGTDTQYF. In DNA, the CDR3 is TGTGCCAGCAGTCAAATAGCGGGGGGGACAGATACGCAGTATTTT.

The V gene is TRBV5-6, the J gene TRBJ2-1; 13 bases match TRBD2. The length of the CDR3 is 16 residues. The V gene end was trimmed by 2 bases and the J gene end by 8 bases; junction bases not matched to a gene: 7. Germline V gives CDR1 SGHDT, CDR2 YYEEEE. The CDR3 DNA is TGTGCCAGCAGCTTACGGACTAGCGGGAGCATCTATGAGCAGTTCTTC. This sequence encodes CASSLRTSGSIYEQFF.

Written as DNA, the CDR3 is TGTGCCAGCAGCAAAGGGGCAGGCGAGCAGTACTTC. Translation: CASSKGAGEQYF. V and J are TRBV13 and TRBJ2-7, with a tentative D call TRBD1 (5 bases). The V and J ends lost 5 bases and 6 bases respectively, with 11 bases between them. This CDR3 spans 12 amino acids. The germline V gene encodes CDR1 PRHDT and CDR2 FYEKMQ (reference sequence).

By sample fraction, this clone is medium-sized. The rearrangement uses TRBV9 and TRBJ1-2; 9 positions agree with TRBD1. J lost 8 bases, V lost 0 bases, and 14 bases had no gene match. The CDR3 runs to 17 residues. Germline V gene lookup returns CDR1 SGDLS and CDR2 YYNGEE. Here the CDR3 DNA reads TGTGCCAGCAGCGTAGACCCGGGACAGGGACACTCTAAGGGCTACACCTTC. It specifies CASSVDPGQGHSKGYTF.

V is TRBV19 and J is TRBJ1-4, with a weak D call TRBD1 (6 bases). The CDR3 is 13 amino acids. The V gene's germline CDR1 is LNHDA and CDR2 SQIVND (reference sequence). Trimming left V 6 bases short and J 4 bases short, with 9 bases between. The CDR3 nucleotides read TGTGCCAGTAGCCTGGACAGTAATGAAAAACTGTTTTTT. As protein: CASSLDSNEKLFF.

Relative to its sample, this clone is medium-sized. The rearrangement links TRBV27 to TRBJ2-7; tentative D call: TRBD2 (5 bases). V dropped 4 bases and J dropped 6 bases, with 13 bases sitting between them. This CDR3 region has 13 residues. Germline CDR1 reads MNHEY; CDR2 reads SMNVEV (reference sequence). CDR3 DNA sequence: TGTGCCAGCAGTTATACAACGGCGGGCGAGCAGTACTTC. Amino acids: CASSYTTAGEQYF.

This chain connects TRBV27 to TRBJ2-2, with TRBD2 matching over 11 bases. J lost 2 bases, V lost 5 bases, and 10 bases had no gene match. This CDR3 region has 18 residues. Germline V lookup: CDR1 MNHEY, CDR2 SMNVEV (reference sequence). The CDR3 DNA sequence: TGTGCCAGCAGTCCTATGGGACTAGCGGTGGTTAACACCGGGGAGCTGTTTTTT. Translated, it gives CASSPMGLAVVNTGELFF.

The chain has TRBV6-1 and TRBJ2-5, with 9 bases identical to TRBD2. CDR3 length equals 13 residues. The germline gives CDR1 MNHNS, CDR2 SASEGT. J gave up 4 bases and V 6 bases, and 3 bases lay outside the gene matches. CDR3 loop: CASSLAGAETQYF. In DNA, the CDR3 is TGTGCCAGCAGCTTAGCGGGAGCAGAGACCCAGTACTTC.

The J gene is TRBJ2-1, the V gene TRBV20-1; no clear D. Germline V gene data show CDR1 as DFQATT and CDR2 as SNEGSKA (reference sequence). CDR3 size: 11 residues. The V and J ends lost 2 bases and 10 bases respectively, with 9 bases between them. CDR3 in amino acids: CSARPVNEQFF. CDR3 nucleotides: TGCAGTGCTAGACCCGTCAACGAGCAGTTCTTC.

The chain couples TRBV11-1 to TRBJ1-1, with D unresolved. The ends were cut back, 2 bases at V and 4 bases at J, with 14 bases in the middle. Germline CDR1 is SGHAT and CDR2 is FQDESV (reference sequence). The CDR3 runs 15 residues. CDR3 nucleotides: TGTGCCAGCAGCTTAAGGTCGTCAGCGGGCACTGAAGCTTTCTTT. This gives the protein CASSLRSSAGTEAFF. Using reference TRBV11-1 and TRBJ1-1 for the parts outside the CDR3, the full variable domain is EAEVAQSPRYKITEKSQAVAFWCDPISGHATLYWYRQILGQGPELLVQFQDESVVDDSQLPKDRFSAERLKGVDSTLKIQPAELGDSAMYLCASSLRSSAGTEAFFGQGTRLTVV.

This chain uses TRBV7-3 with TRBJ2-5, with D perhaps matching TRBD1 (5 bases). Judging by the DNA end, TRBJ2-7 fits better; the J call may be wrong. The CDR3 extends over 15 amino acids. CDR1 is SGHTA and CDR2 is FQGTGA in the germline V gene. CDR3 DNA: TGTGCCAGCAGCATAGGGGCAGGGAACTCCTACGAGCAGTACTTC. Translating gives CASSIGAGNSYEQYF.

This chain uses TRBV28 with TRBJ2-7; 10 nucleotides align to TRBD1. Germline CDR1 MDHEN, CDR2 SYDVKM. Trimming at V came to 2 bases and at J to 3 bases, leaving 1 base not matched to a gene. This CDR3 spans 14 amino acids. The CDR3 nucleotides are TGTGCCAGCAGTTTAGGGACAGGGGTCTACGAGCAGTACTTC. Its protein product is CASSLGTGVYEQYF.

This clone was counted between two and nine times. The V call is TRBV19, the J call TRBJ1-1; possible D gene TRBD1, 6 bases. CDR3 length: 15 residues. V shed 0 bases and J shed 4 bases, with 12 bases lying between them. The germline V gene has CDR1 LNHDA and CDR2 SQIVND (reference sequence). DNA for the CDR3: TGTGCCAGTAGTATAGAACAGGGAACTGTCACTGAAGCTTTCTTT. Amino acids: CASSIEQGTVTEAFF.

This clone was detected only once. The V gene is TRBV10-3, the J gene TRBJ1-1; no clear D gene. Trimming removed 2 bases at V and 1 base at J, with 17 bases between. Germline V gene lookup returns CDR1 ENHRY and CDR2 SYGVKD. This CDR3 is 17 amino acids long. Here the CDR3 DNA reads TGTGCCATCAGTGAGCGGACCCCCGCGGGCCCGAACACTGAAGCTTTCTTT. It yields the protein CAISERTPAGPNTEAFF.

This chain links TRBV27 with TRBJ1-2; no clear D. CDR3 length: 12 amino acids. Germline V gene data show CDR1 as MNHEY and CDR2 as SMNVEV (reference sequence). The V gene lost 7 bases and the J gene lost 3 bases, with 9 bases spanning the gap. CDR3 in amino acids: CASMGSDYGYTF. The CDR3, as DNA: TGTGCCAGCATGGGATCTGACTATGGCTACACCTTC.

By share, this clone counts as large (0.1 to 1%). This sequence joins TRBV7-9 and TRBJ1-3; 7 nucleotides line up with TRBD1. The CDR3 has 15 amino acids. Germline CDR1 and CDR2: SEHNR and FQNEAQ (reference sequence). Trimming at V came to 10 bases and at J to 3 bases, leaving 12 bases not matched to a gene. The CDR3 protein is CATDSTGSGGNTIYF. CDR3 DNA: TGTGCCACCGATTCGACAGGGAGCGGTGGAAACACCATATATTTT.

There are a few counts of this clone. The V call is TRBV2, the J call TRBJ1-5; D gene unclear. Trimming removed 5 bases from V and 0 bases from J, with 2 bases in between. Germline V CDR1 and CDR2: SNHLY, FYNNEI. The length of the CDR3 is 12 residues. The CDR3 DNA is TGTGCCAGCAGTACTAGCAATCAGCCCCAGCATTTT. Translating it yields CASSTSNQPQHF.